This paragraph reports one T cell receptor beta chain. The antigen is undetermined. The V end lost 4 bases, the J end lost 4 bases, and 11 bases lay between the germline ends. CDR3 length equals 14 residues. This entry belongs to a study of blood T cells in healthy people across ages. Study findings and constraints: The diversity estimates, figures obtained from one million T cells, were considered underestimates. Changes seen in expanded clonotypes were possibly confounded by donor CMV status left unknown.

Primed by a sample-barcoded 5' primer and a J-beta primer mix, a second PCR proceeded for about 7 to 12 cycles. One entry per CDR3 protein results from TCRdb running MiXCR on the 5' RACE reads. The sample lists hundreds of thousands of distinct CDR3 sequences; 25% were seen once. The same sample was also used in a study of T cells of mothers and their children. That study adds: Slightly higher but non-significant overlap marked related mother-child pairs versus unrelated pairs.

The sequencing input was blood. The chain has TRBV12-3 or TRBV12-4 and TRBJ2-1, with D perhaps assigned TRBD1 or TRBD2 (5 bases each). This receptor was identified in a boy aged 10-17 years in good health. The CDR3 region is CASSYGDRYNEQFF. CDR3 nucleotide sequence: TGTGCCAGCAGTTACGGGGACCGATACAATGAGCAGTTCTTC.